This TCR beta chain was sequenced during a study of human T cells and chemical hapten exposure. This clonotype was detected once. CDR1 and CDR2 from the germline V gene are SQVTM and ANQGSEA. The CDR3 has 15 amino acids. Deletions cut 5 bases from V and 3 bases from J, with 17 bases between. Attachment of unique molecular identifiers to individual cDNA molecules was performed in the library. TCRdb reprocessed the RACE reads via MiXCR and lists one record per CDR3 protein. The table includes about 79,000 distinct CDR3 sequences, over 6.5% detected once. As to time point: healthy volunteer bleed at 6 weeks. Total RNA came from unfractionated whole blood.

The V gene is TRBV29-1, the J gene TRBJ2-1; tentatively, D is TRBD2 (5 bases). Sequencing was performed on whole blood. This receptor was obtained from a male donor in good health. Some clones in this sample may be carry-over from other donors' samples. The CDR3 bases are TGCAGCGTTACCTTGCTAGCTCCCATCTACAATGAGCAGTTCTTC. Translation gives CSVTLLAPIYNEQFF.